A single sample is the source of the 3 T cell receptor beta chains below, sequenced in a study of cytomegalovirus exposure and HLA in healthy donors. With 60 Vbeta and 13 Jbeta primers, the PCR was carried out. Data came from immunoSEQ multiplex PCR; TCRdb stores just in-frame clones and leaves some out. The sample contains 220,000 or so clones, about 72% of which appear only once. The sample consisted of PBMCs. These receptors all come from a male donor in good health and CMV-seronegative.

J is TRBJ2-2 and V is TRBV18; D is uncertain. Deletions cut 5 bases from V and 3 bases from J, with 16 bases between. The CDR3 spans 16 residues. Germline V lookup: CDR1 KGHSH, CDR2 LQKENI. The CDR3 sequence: CASSVAPGSHTGELFF. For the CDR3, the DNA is TGTGCCAGCTCAGTTGCCCCCGGGTCCCACACCGGGGAGCTGTTTTTT.

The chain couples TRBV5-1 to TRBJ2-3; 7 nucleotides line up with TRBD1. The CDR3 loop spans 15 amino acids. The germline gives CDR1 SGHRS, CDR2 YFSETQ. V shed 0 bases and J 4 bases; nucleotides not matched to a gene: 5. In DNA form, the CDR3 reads TGCGCCAGCAGCTTGGGAAACAGGGGTGCAGATACGCAGTATTTT. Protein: CASSLGNRGADTQYF. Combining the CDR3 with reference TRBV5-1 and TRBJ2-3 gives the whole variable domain KAGVTQTPRYLIKTRGQQVTLSCSPISGHRSVSWYQQTPGQGLQFLFEYFSETQRNKGNFPGRFSGRQFSNSRSEMNVSTLELGDSALYLCASSLGNRGADTQYFGPGTRLTVL.

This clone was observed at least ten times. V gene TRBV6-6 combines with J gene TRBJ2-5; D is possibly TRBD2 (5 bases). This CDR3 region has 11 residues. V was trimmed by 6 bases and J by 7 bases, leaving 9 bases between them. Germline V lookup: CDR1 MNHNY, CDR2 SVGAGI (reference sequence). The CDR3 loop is CASSPGGTQYF. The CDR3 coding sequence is TGTGCCAGCAGCCCCGGAGGGACCCAGTACTTC.